The 17 T cell receptor beta chains presented below share a single source sample, sequenced in a study of cytomegalovirus exposure and HLA in healthy donors. In the PCR, 60 Vbeta and 13 Jbeta primers were used. Sequenced by immunoSEQ multiplex PCR; TCRdb stores in-frame clones only, minus some. The sample has 150,000 to 200,000 clones, nearly 80% seen once. The sample comprised PBMCs. The receptors shown here come from a woman between 50 and 59 years old in good health and CMV-seropositive.

The rearrangement joins TRBV6-5 to TRBJ2-6; 7 positions agree with TRBD1. V lost 5 bases, J lost 3 bases, and 1 base stayed unmatched. The CDR3 consists of 14 residues. Germline V CDR1 and CDR2: MNHEY, SVGAGI. The CDR3 DNA reads as TGTGCCAGCAGTGACAGGGTTGGGGCCAACGTCCTGACTTTC. Translated: CASSDRVGANVLTF.

This clone was seen only once. The genes are TRBV7-9 and TRBJ1-1, with 7 bases matching TRBD1. V was clipped by 6 bases and J by 5 bases; unmatched bases: 12. CDR3 length: 15 amino acids. Germline V gene sequence: CDR1 SEHNR, CDR2 FQNEAQ (reference sequence). In nucleotides, the CDR3 is TGTGCCAGCAGTTTATGGGGGGACAGACCAACTGAAGCTTTCTTT. As protein: CASSLWGDRPTEAFF. Looking up the rest from reference TRBV7-9 and TRBJ1-1 gives the full variable domain: DTGVSQNPRHKITKRGQNVTFRCDPISEHNRLYWYRQTLGQGPEFLTYFQNEAQLEKSRLLSDRFSAERPKGSFSTLEIQRTEQGDSAMYLCASSLWGDRPTEAFFGQGTRLTVV.

V and J are TRBV9 and TRBJ2-3; D call uncertain. Germline CDR1 SGDLS, CDR2 YYNGEE. With 4 bases removed from V and 2 bases from J, the gap between germline ends came to 17 bases. This CDR3 has 16 amino acids. CDR3 region: CASSPSPRIITDTQYF. The CDR3 DNA is TGTGCCAGCAGCCCCTCCCCGAGAATAATCACAGATACGCAGTATTTT.

This chain connects TRBV5-4 to TRBJ2-3; D perhaps matches TRBD1 (5 bases). The CDR3 is made up of 15 amino acids. Trimming took off 4 bases at V and 0 bases at J, with 12 bases between the two ends. Looked up from germline, CDR1 is SGHNT and CDR2 is YYREEE (reference sequence). This CDR3 is CASSPDIKSTDTQYF. The CDR3 coding sequence is TGTGCCAGCAGCCCGGACATTAAAAGCACAGATACGCAGTATTTT.

This clone has a handful of counts. J is TRBJ1-6 and V is TRBV18; 7 bases fit TRBD1. V was clipped by 3 bases and J by 8 bases; unmatched bases: 4. Germline values: CDR1 KGHSH, CDR2 LQKENI. This CDR3 has 14 amino acids. Here the CDR3 reads CASSPGQKDSPLHF. CDR3 nucleotides: TGTGCCAGCTCACCGGGACAGAAGGATTCACCCCTCCACTTT.

V is TRBV4-1 and J is TRBJ2-2, with TRBD2 as a possible D gene (6 bases). CDR3 length: 15 residues. Trimming removed 1 base at V and 4 bases at J, with 10 bases between. Germline V gives CDR1 MGHRA, CDR2 YSYEKL. The CDR3 DNA is TGCGCCAGCAGCCAAGCGGGGGATATCACCGGGGAGCTGTTTTTT. Translated, it gives CASSQAGDITGELFF.

The rearrangement uses TRBV11-3 and TRBJ2-7, with 7 bases identical to TRBD1. The CDR3 length is 15 residues. Germline CDR1 is SGHNT and CDR2 is YENEEA. V shed 4 bases, J shed 6 bases, and the junction held 12 bases outside the gene matches. The CDR3 loop is CASSYGTAPGGEQYF. The CDR3, as DNA: TGTGCCAGCAGCTACGGGACAGCCCCTGGCGGCGAGCAGTACTTC.

The V gene is TRBV5-4, the J gene TRBJ2-7; 7 positions agree with TRBD2. V shed 3 bases and J 8 bases; nucleotides not matched to a gene: 14. The germline CDR1 and CDR2 sequences are SGHNT and YYREEE (reference sequence). This CDR3 contains 15 residues. The DNA for the CDR3 is TGTGCCAGCAGCTCCTCCGGGGGGTTGGAAGGGAAGCAGTACTTC. Its translation: CASSSSGGLEGKQYF.

The chain carries TRBV4-1 and TRBJ1-5, with D possibly being TRBD1 (6 bases). The CDR3 contains 14 residues. CDR1 is MGHRA, CDR2 YSYEKL, per germline. Trimming left V 4 bases short and J 6 bases short, with 13 bases between. CDR3 sequence reads: CASSLVGGAQPQHF. The CDR3 DNA sequence: TGCGCCAGCAGCCTCGTGGGGGGGGCTCAGCCCCAGCATTTT.

The rearrangement uses TRBV11-2 and TRBJ2-6; 8 nucleotides align to TRBD1. The V gene's germline CDR1 is SGHAT and CDR2 FQNNGV. The CDR3 extends over 18 amino acids. The V and J ends lost 0 bases and 2 bases, in that order; junction bases with no gene match: 6. CDR3 DNA sequence: TGTGCCAGCAGCTTAGAGTGGACAGGGAAAGCTGGGGCCAACGTCCTGACTTTC. Encoded protein: CASSLEWTGKAGANVLTF.

This rearrangement joins TRBV10-3 to TRBJ1-2; the D gene is possibly TRBD1 (5 bases). The CDR3 covers 11 residues. V was pared by 4 bases and J by 8 bases, with 8 bases between. Germline V CDR1 and CDR2: ENHRY, SYGVKD. The CDR3 nucleotides are TGTGCCATCAGTGTCGCAGGGGGCTACACCTTC. As protein: CAISVAGGYTF.

Note on this clone: The CDR3 carries no conserved terminal phenylalanine or tryptophan, so it likely arises from a read error. The V gene is TRBV11-2, the J gene TRBJ1-6; D remains ambiguous. V lost 1 base, J lost 6 bases, and 16 bases lay in between. The CDR3 is 17 residues long. Germline V lookup: CDR1 SGHAT, CDR2 FQNNGV. The CDR3 sequence is CASSLADYVTPNSPLHL. As DNA, the CDR3 is TGTGCCAGCAGCTTAGCGGACTATGTTACCCCTAATTCACCCCTCCACCTT.

The V and J genes are TRBV6-1 and TRBJ2-1; tentatively, D is TRBD1 (7 bases). CDR3 length: 15 amino acids. Germline V gene lookup returns CDR1 MNHNS and CDR2 SASEGT. Trimming removed 4 bases at V and 3 bases at J, with 13 bases between. CDR3 residues: CASSARQGLYNEQFF. The CDR3 DNA reads as TGTGCCAGCAGTGCCCGACAGGGACTCTACAATGAGCAGTTCTTC.

The gene calls are TRBV19 and TRBJ2-6; tentative D call: TRBD2 (5 bases). V was shortened by 7 bases and J by 0 bases, with 13 bases between the two germline ends. There are 16 residues in the CDR3. The germline V gene encodes CDR1 LNHDA and CDR2 SQIVND (reference sequence). The CDR3: CASTPRRLSGANVLTF. In nucleotides, the CDR3 is TGTGCCAGTACCCCAAGGAGGCTCTCTGGGGCCAACGTCCTGACTTTC.

CDR3 DNA sequence: TGCGCCAGCAGCTTCATCACAGAGACGAACTATGGCTACACCTTC. Translating it yields CASSFITETNYGYTF. The gene calls are TRBV5-1 and TRBJ1-2; the D is unclear. CDR1 SGHRS and CDR2 YFSETQ come from the germline V gene. Trimming removed 2 bases at V and 2 bases at J, with 13 bases between. The CDR3 contains 15 residues.

This clone came up a few times. The chain joins TRBV7-2 to TRBJ1-5; D unclear. The germline V and J ends were trimmed by 0 bases and 3 bases, with 6 bases remaining between them. This CDR3 has 14 residues. Germline V CDR1 and CDR2: SGHTA, FQGNSA. CDR3 in DNA: TGTGCCAGCAGCTTAGCTGTCCTCAATCAGCCCCAGCATTTT. As protein: CASSLAVLNQPQHF.

This chain connects TRBV5-6 to TRBJ1-6, with 7 positions matching TRBD1. CDR3 length equals 16 residues. V trimming: 0 bases; J trimming: 14 bases; junction bases outside the gene matches: 14. Germline-derived CDR1 and CDR2 are SGHDT and YYEEEE. Here the CDR3 DNA reads TGTGCCAGCAGCTTGGTGGAGGGGACAGCTACCGGGGCCCTCCACTTT. It is translated as CASSLVEGTATGALHF. The full variable domain, in which reference TRBV5-6 and TRBJ1-6 provide the parts outside the CDR3, is DAGVTQSPTHLIKTRGQQVTLRCSPKSGHDTVSWYQQALGQGPQFIFQYYEEEERQRGNFPDRFSGHQFPNYSSELNVNALLLGDSALYLCASSLVEGTATGALHFGNGTRLTVT.